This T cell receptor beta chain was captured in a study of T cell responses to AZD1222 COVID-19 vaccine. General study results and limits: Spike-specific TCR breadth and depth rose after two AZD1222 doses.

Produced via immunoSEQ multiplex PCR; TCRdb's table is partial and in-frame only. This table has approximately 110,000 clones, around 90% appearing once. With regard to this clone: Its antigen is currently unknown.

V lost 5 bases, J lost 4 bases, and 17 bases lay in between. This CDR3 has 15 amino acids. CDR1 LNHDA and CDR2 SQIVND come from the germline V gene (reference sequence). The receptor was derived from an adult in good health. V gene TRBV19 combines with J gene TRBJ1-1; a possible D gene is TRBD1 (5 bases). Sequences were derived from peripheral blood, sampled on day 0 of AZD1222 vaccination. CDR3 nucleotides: TGTGCCAGTAGTCCAGATCAGGGCGTGAGCACTGAAGCTTTCTTT. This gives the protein CASSPDQGVSTEAFF.